Sequencing of this T cell receptor (beta chain) was carried out in a study of regulatory T cells in long-lasting Graves disease. As for the study in general: Antithyroid drugs had been taken by newly diagnosed Graves' patients for under 3 months.

Trimming removed 1 base from V and 0 bases from J; junction bases left unmatched: 5. This CDR3 region has 17 residues. CDR1 is LGHNA, CDR2 YSLEER, per germline. Investigators prepared the TCR beta libraries by applying iRepertoire HTBI primers and Arm-PCR of CDR3 regions. TCRdb reanalysed the multiplex PCR reads using MiXCR and keeps one entry per CDR3 protein. The data hold 520,000 or so distinct CDR3 sequences, with 12% observed a single time. Time point defined: newly diagnosed GD, antithyroid drugs for less than 3 months. After RNA was extracted from PBMCs, the TCR library was made from it. The same sample was also used in a study of T cells in Graves' hyperthyroidism and ophthalmopathy.

The starting material was peripheral blood mononuclear cells (PBMCs), obtained at new diagnosis, from a patient treated with antithyroid drugs. The TCR originated in a woman aged 25 to 45 with Graves disease. The V call is TRBV4-3, the J call TRBJ2-7; the match to TRBD2 covers 11 bases. DNA for the CDR3: TGCGCCAGCAGCCAAGCTCCGGGACTAGCGGACTCCTACGAGCAGTACTTC. Amino acids: CASSQAPGLADSYEQYF.